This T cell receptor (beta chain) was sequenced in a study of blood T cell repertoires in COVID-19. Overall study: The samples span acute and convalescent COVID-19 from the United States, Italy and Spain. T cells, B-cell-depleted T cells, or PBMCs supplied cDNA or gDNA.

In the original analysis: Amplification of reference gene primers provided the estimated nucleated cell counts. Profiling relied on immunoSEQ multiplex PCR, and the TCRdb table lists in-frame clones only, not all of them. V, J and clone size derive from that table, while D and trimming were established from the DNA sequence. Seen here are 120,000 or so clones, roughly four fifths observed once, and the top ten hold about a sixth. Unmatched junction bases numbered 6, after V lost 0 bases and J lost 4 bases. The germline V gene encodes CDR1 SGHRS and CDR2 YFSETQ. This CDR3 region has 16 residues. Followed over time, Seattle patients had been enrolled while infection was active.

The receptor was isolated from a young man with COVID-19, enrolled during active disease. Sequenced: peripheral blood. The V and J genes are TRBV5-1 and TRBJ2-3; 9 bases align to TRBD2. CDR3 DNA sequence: TGCGCCAGCAGCTTGGCCAGTGCGGGGGGGCCAGATACGCAGTATTTT. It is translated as CASSLASAGGPDTQYF.